The 5 T cell receptor beta chains listed next were all sequenced from one sample in a study of cytomegalovirus exposure and HLA in healthy donors. PCR involved 60 Vbeta and 13 Jbeta primers. Clones were read by immunoSEQ multiplex PCR, and TCRdb kept only the in-frame ones, dropping some. Of some 80,000 clones in the sample, approximately 62% were seen once. Sequences were obtained from PBMCs. These receptors all come from a male donor in good health and CMV-seropositive.

The gene calls are TRBV25-1 and TRBJ2-2; the D gene is possibly TRBD1 (6 bases). Trimming removed 4 bases from V and 6 bases from J, with 12 bases in between. This CDR3 spans 14 amino acids. Germline V lookup: CDR1 MGHDK, CDR2 SYGVNS. The CDR3 spells CASSALAGAGELFF. In nucleotides, the CDR3 is TGTGCCAGCAGTGCCCTGGCAGGGGCCGGGGAGCTGTTTTTT.

The table lists this clone with a few counts. The chain combines TRBV6-5 with TRBJ1-2; D call uncertain. Germline V gene lookup returns CDR1 MNHEY and CDR2 SVGAGI. V was pared by 2 bases and J by 4 bases, with 11 bases between. The length of the CDR3 is 14 residues. The CDR3 reads CASSYHDRGYGYTF. The CDR3 bases are TGTGCCAGCAGTTACCACGATCGGGGCTATGGCTACACCTTC.

With respect to this clone: At one end the junction does not follow the germline gene, possibly because of a read error. The V gene is TRBV30, the J gene TRBJ1-2; 12 bases align to TRBD1. CDR3 length: 14 amino acids. Germline V gives CDR1 GTSNPN, CDR2 SVGIG (reference sequence). The CDR3 loop is CAWIWDRGHQGYPF. In nucleotides, the CDR3 is TGTGCCTGGATTTGGGACAGGGGGCATCAAGGCTACCCCTTC.

The rearrangement joins TRBV7-6 to TRBJ2-7; maybe TRBD2 (6 bases). Germline-derived CDR1 and CDR2 are SGHVS and FNYEAQ. V shed 4 bases and J shed 3 bases, with 13 bases lying between them. The length of the CDR3 is 14 residues. In DNA, the CDR3 is TGTGCCAGCAGCTCCCTGGATAGCGGCTACGAGCAGTACTTC. Translating gives CASSSLDSGYEQYF. Complete variable domain (other parts from reference TRBV7-6 and TRBJ2-7): GAGVSQSPRYKVTKRGQDVALRCDPISGHVSLYWYRQALGQGPEFLTYFNYEAQQDKSGLPNDRFSAERPEGSISTLTIQRTEQRDSAMYRCASSSLDSGYEQYFGPGTRLTVT.

The rearrangement uses TRBV5-6 and TRBJ2-7, with TRBD2 identical over 8 bases. The germline gives CDR1 SGHDT, CDR2 YYEEEE. This CDR3 spans 15 amino acids. Trimming cost V 4 bases and J 2 bases; bases outside gene matches: 8. In nucleotides, the CDR3 is TGTGCCAGCAGCGCTAGCGGGTCCTCAACCTACGAGCAGTACTTC. It yields the protein CASSASGSSTYEQYF.